This TCR beta chain derives from a study of cytomegalovirus exposure and HLA in healthy donors. Whole-study results and caveats: In a later analysis, first-cohort TCR clusters were found to tend to co-occur in the roughly 120 validation repertoires.

Sequencing was performed with immunoSEQ multiplex PCR; in TCRdb, only in-frame clones are kept and a portion is missing. The sample yields 150,000 to 200,000 clones, approximately 78% seen once. The CDR3 length is 17 residues. Germline V CDR1 and CDR2: MDHEN, SYDVKM. V gave up 6 bases and J gave up 4 bases; unmatched junction bases: 9. Concerning this clone itself: The target antigen is unknown.

The receptor's source is a woman in her twenties or thirties in good health and CMV-seronegative. Sequenced input: PBMCs. J is TRBJ1-6 and V is TRBV28; 10 nucleotides match TRBD1. CDR3 in DNA: TGTGCCAGCAGGGGCCCGGACAGGGGGGGGTATAATTCACCCCTCCACTTT. Translating gives CASRGPDRGGYNSPLHF.